The 14 T cell receptor beta chains reported below all come from one sample, sequenced in a study of cytomegalovirus exposure and HLA in healthy donors. PCR used 60 Vbeta primers and 13 Jbeta primers. Clones were read by immunoSEQ multiplex PCR, and TCRdb kept only the in-frame ones, dropping some. The sample consists of some 200,000 clones, approximately 81% of them appearing once. Specimen: PBMCs. The origin of the receptors is a man aged 50-59 years in good health and CMV-seronegative.

Details on this clone: A read error may produce the germline difference seen at one junction end. The J gene is TRBJ2-4, the V gene TRBV6-5; possible D gene TRBD2, 6 bases. The CDR3 runs 14 residues. CDR1 MNHEY and CDR2 SVGAGI come from the germline V gene. The CDR3 protein is CAGSDLSGKNIQYF. Written as DNA, the CDR3 is TGTGCCGGCAGTGACCTTAGCGGCAAAAACATTCAGTACTTC.

This rearrangement joins TRBV5-1 to TRBJ2-3; the match to TRBD1 covers 8 bases. Looked up from germline, CDR1 is SGHRS and CDR2 is YFSETQ. This CDR3 region has 15 residues. V dropped 0 bases and J dropped 5; count of bases not matched to a gene: 5. The CDR3, as DNA: TGCGCCAGCAGCTTGGCAGGGGGCTATGGAGATACGCAGTATTTT. It yields the protein CASSLAGGYGDTQYF.

This rearrangement joins TRBV15 to TRBJ2-3; 11 bases are shared with TRBD2. V was clipped by 0 bases and J by 5 bases; unmatched bases: 10. The germline CDR1 and CDR2 sequences are LNHNV and YYDKDF (reference sequence). The CDR3 covers 18 residues. CDR3 protein: CATSRDRLAGGLEDTQYF. The CDR3 nucleotides read TGTGCCACCAGCAGAGATCGGCTAGCGGGGGGTCTAGAAGATACGCAGTATTTT.

The chain combines TRBV6-5 with TRBJ2-7, with 8 bases fitting TRBD2. The germline V gene has CDR1 MNHEY and CDR2 SVGAGI. Unmatched junction bases numbered 3, after V lost 0 bases and J lost 2 bases. CDR3 length: 15 residues. CDR3 loop: CASSYSTSGTYEQYF. In DNA, the CDR3 is TGTGCCAGCAGTTACTCTACTAGCGGAACCTACGAGCAGTACTTC.

The gene calls are TRBV10-3 and TRBJ1-1; no clear D gene. V lost 11 bases to trimming and J lost 5 bases, with 18 bases between them. Germline V gene lookup returns CDR1 ENHRY and CDR2 SYGVKD. CDR3 size: 13 residues. This CDR3 reads CAVGSGSGTEAFF. For the CDR3, the DNA is TGTGCCGTAGGGTCGGGGAGTGGGACTGAAGCTTTCTTT.

This clone has just a few counts. The chain is built from TRBV27 and TRBJ1-2; 9 bases map to TRBD1. With 5 bases clipped from V and 8 bases from J, the junction kept 15 bases outside the gene matches. The CDR3 has 16 residues. Germline lookup yields CDR1 MNHEY and CDR2 SMNVEV (reference sequence). The CDR3 loop is CASSPSGTGSRGGYTF. For the CDR3, the DNA is TGTGCCAGCAGTCCGTCCGGGACAGGGAGTCGGGGAGGCTACACCTTC.

This chain uses TRBV5-4 with TRBJ2-7; 8 nucleotides line up with TRBD1. The CDR3 extends over 15 amino acids. V trimming: 2 bases; J trimming: 6 bases; junction bases outside the gene matches: 10. Looked up from germline, CDR1 is SGHNT and CDR2 is YYREEE (reference sequence). This CDR3 is CASSLTGTGNGEQYF. CDR3 DNA: TGTGCCAGCAGCTTAACCGGGACAGGTAACGGCGAGCAGTACTTC.

J is TRBJ1-5 and V is TRBV15; maybe TRBD1 (5 bases). The CDR3 contains 15 residues. Germline V lookup: CDR1 LNHNV, CDR2 YYDKDF (reference sequence). V lost 2 bases and J 0 bases, leaving 8 bases between the germline ends. This CDR3 reads CATSRSGLSNQPQHF. DNA for the CDR3: TGTGCCACCAGCAGATCAGGGCTTAGCAATCAGCCCCAGCATTTT.

The chain employs TRBV29-1 and TRBJ1-2, with D perhaps TRBD1 (6 bases). Trimming shortened V by 5 bases and J by 6 bases, and 10 bases separated the two germline ends. This CDR3 is 11 amino acids long. The germline CDR1 and CDR2 sequences are SQVTM and ANQGSEA. The DNA for the CDR3 is TGCAGCGTTTCAGGGGTTGATGGCTACACCTTC. Its protein is CSVSGVDGYTF.

This chain uses TRBV27 with TRBJ1-6; no firm D call. This CDR3 has 15 residues. Germline CDR1 is MNHEY and CDR2 is SMNVEV (reference sequence). V gave up 4 bases and J gave up 5 bases, with 12 bases separating them. CDR3 region: CASSSEQIDNSPLHF. The CDR3 DNA is TGTGCCAGCAGTTCCGAACAGATTGATAATTCACCCCTCCACTTT.

The V and J genes are TRBV4-2 and TRBJ2-2; 7 positions match TRBD2. This CDR3 comprises 16 residues. Germline loops: CDR1 LGHNA, CDR2 YNFKEQ. V dropped 4 bases and J dropped 2; count of bases not matched to a gene: 7. The CDR3 DNA reads TGTGCCAGCAGCCCCGGGGCTAGCGGTAACACCGGGGAGCTGTTTTTT. It translates to CASSPGASGNTGELFF.

V gene TRBV10-3 combines with J gene TRBJ2-7; 7 bases line up with TRBD1. CDR1 is ENHRY, CDR2 SYGVKD, per germline. The V segment lost 6 bases and the J segment 0 bases; nucleotides outside the gene matches: 8. The CDR3 is made up of 15 amino acids. This CDR3 is CAIRSGTASSYEQYF. CDR3 bases: TGTGCCATCAGGTCCGGGACAGCCAGCTCCTACGAGCAGTACTTC.

J is TRBJ2-2 and V is TRBV5-1, with unresolved D. CDR1 is SGHRS, CDR2 YFSETQ, per germline. V lost 7 bases, J lost 0 bases, and 10 bases lay in between. This CDR3 region has 14 residues. CDR3: CASRFDSNTGELFF. The CDR3 DNA is TGCGCCAGCCGATTCGACTCGAACACCGGGGAGCTGTTTTTT.

The chain is built from TRBV4-3 and TRBJ2-5; TRBD1 matches 8 bases. The CDR3 contains 16 residues. Germline V gives CDR1 LGHNA, CDR2 YSLEER. Trimming removed 4 bases from V and 2 bases from J; junction bases left unmatched: 9. CDR3 sequence: CASSLGTGNAQETQYF. The CDR3 DNA is TGCGCCAGCAGCCTAGGGACAGGCAACGCTCAAGAGACCCAGTACTTC.